This T cell receptor (beta chain) was found in a study of blood T cell repertoires in COVID-19 (dated by TCRdb to 2019 to 2021). The study in broad terms: The collaborator samples originated in the United States, Italy and Spain and spanned the acute and convalescent phases of COVID-19. Where HLA class I and class II types were available, the types were taken from metadata supplied by the sample provider, not from assay-based typing. Nearly every sample came with metadata listing a de-identified subject ID, COVID-19 status, age in years and sex. The samples were drawn from the first 160 participants of the ongoing ImmuneRACE study and from more than 1,000 subjects provided by 6 global collaborators. The repertoires were made available in a free public database intended to serve as a resource for research on the immune response to SARS-CoV-2. The material from the prospective study consisted of cDNA or gDNA derived from T cells, B-cell-depleted T cells, or PBMCs. The dataset comprised deeply sampled blood TCRbeta repertoires from subjects exposed to, actively infected with, or recovered from COVID-19. Findings and caveats that apply to the study as a whole: How much clinical and demographic metadata was included differed by source and by participant, and the metadata was provided uncurated.

TCRbeta CDR3 regions were amplified from genomic DNA using the immunoSEQ Assay, a bias-controlled multiplex PCR. Per the authors' processing: The number of nucleated cells in each sample was estimated by amplification of reference gene primers within the assay. To quantify the absolute abundance of each unique TCRbeta CDR3 rearrangement, sequence reads were collapsed and filtered. For each sample, productive Simpson clonality was calculated as the square root of Simpson's diversity index over productive rearrangements. The table was pulled from immuneACCESS by TCRdb, which kept in-frame rearrangements only. Such tables lose some clones; where checked, under half of the loss comes from unresolved V genes, and the rest has no known cause. The DNA gave D and trimming, while V, J and clone size come from that table. In this sample the table shows about 59,000 clones, less than 85% of which occur a single time. The top ten clones comprise more than 7.5% of the sample.

Trimming at the junction amounts to 5 bases on V and 4 bases on J, and the germline ends lie 18 bases apart. CDR1 and CDR2 are drawn from the germline V gene (reference sequence): LNHDA, SQIVND. The CDR3 holds 16 amino acids from the cysteine to the phenylalanine. Only CDR3 DNA is held: 48 bases, read in frame from base 1. With regard to this clone: There is no known antigen for this receptor. Base qualities are not at hand, and no much larger clone is one base apart.

Each collaborating institution followed its own protocols to collect whole blood in K2EDTA tubes. For TCRbeta analysis, collaborators shipped samples in one of three forms: frozen whole blood, isolated PBMCs, or DNA extracted from either of those sample types. The sequence derives from a human donor in a cohort sampled during active COVID-19. The specimen was peripheral blood. The V and J segments used are TRBV19 and TRBJ1-3; a weak D assignment points to TRBD1 (6 bases agree). CDR3 sequence: CASSRHTQGTGNTIYF. The DNA is TGTGCCAGTAGTCGCCACACCCAGGGGACAGGAAACACCATATATTTT. Reference TRBV19 and TRBJ1-3 genes cover what lies past the CDR3, so the full variable domain is DGGITQSPKYLFRKEGQNVTLSCEQNLNHDAMYWYRQDPGQGLRLIYYSQIVNDFQKGDIAEGYSVSREKKESFPLTVTSAQKNPTAFYLCASSRHTQGTGNTIYFGEGSWLTVV.